This TCR beta chain was obtained from a study of control samples from healthy donors and cancer patients. The CDR3 extends over 14 amino acids. Trimming left V 1 base short and J 4 bases short, with 8 bases between. In germline, CDR1 is LGHNA, CDR2 YSLEER. Libraries were prepared by immunoSEQ multiplex PCR; TCRdb keeps only in-frame clonotypes and omits some of them. This table has 54,000 or so clones, roughly 95% appearing once. Sequencing used blood. This receptor was identified in a man younger than 45 in good health. The V gene is TRBV4-3, the J gene TRBJ2-1; the D gene is possibly TRBD1 (6 bases). As DNA, the CDR3 is TGCGCCAGCAGCCAAGTAGGGGGTTACAATGAGCAGTTCTTC. Residues: CASSQVGGYNEQFF.